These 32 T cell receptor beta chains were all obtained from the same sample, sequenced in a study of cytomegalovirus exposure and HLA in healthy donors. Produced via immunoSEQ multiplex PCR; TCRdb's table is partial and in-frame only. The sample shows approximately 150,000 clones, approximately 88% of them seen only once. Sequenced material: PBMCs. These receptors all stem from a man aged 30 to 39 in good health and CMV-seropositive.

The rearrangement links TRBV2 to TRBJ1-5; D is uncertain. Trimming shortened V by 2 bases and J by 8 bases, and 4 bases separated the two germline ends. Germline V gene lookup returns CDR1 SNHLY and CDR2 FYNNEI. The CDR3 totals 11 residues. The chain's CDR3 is CASSEPEPQHF. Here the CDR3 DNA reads TGTGCCAGCAGTGAACCGGAGCCCCAGCATTTT.

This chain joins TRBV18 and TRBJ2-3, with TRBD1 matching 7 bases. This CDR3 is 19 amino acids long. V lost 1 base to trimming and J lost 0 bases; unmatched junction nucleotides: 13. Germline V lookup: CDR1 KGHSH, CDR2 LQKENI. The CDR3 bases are TGTGCCAGCTCACCACTTTCGATACAGGGGACCACTAGCACAGATACGCAGTATTTT. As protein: CASSPLSIQGTTSTDTQYF.

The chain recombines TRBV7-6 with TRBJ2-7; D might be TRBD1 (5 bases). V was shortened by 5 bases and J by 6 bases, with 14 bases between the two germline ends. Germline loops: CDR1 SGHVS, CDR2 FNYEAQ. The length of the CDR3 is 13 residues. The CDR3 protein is CASSPDQGSEQYF. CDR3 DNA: TGTGCCAGCAGCCCAGACCAGGGTAGCGAGCAGTACTTC.

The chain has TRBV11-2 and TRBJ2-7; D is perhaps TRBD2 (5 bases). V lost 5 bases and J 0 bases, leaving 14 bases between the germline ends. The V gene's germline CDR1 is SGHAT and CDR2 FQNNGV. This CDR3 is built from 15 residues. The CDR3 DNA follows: TGTGCCAGCAGCCCGGACTTGGGGAACTCCTACGAGCAGTACTTC. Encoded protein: CASSPDLGNSYEQYF.

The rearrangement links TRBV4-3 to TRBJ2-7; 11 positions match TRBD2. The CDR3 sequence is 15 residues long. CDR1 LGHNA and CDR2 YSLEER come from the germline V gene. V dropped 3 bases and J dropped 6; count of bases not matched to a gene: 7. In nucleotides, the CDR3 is TGCGCCAGCAGCCATATAGCGGGGGGGCTGGGCGAGCAGTACTTC. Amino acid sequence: CASSHIAGGLGEQYF.

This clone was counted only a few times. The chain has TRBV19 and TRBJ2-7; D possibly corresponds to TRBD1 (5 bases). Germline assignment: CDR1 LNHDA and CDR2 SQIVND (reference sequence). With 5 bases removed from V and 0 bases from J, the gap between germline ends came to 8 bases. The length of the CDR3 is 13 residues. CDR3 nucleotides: TGTGCCAGTAGTCCCGACAGCTCCTACGAGCAGTACTTC. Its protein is CASSPDSSYEQYF.

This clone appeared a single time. The CDR3 bases are TGTGCCAGCAGCGTTTCTCCAGGGGATAGGGGCACTGAAGCTTTCTTT. Translated, it gives CASSVSPGDRGTEAFF. The chain is built from TRBV9 and TRBJ1-1, with D possibly matching TRBD1 (6 bases). V was trimmed by 2 bases and J by 4 bases, leaving 18 bases between them. Germline CDR1 SGDLS, CDR2 YYNGEE. The length of the CDR3 is 16 residues.

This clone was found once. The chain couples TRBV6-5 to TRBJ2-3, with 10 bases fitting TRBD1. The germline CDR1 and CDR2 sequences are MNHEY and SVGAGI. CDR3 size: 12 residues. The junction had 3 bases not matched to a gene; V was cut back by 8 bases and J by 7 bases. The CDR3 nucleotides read TGTGCCAGCCGGACAGGGGGGAATACGCAGTATTTT. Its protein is CASRTGGNTQYF.

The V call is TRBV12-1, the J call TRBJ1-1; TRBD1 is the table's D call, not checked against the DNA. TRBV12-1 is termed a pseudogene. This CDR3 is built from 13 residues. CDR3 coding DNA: TGTGCCAGCAGCTGGCAGGAGAACACTGAAGCTTTCTTT. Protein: CASSWQENTEAFF.

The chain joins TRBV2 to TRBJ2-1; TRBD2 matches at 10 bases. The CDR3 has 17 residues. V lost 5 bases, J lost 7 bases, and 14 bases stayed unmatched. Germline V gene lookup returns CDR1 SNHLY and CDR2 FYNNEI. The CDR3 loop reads CASSTSGKGGGINEQFF. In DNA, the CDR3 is TGTGCCAGCAGTACTAGCGGGAAGGGAGGGGGCATAAATGAGCAGTTCTTC. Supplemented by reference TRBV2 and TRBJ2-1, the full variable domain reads EPEVTQTPSHQVTQMGQEVILRCVPISNHLYFYWYRQILGQKVEFLVSFYNNEISEKSEIFDDQFSVERPDGSNFTLKIRSTKLEDSAMYFCASSTSGKGGGINEQFFGPGTRLTVL.

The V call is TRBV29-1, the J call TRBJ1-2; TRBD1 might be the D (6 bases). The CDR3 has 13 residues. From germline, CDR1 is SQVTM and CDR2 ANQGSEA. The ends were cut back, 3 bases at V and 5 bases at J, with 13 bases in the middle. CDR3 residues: CSVESQGSYGYTF. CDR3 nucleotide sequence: TGCAGCGTTGAGTCACAGGGCTCGTATGGCTACACCTTC.

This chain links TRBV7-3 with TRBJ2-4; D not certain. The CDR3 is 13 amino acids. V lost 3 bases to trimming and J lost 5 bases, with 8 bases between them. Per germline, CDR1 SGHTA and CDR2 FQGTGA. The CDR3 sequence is CASSLGPQNIQYF. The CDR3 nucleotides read TGTGCCAGCAGCTTGGGCCCCCAAAACATTCAGTACTTC.

The CDR3 sequence: CSVLRLAGGINEQFF. The CDR3 coding sequence is TGCAGCGTCCTAAGACTAGCGGGAGGTATCAATGAGCAGTTCTTC. The V call is TRBV29-1, the J call TRBJ2-1; 13 nucleotides line up with TRBD2. The trim removed 6 bases at V and 6 bases at J, leaving 8 bases unmatched. The CDR3 extends over 15 amino acids. Germline values: CDR1 SQVTM, CDR2 ANQGSEA.

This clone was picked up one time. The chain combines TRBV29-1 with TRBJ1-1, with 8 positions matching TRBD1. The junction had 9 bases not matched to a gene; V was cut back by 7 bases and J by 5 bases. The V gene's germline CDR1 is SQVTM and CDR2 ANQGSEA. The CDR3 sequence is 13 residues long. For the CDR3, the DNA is TGCAGCGGACGGACAGGGACCCTAACTGAAGCTTTCTTT. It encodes CSGRTGTLTEAFF.

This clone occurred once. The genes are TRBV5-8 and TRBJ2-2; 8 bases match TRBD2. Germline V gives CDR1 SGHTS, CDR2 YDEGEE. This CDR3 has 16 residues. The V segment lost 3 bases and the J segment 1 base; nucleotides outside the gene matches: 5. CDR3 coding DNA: TGTGCCAGCAGCTCTCGGCGGGGGGTGAACACCGGGGAGCTGTTTTTT. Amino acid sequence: CASSSRRGVNTGELFF. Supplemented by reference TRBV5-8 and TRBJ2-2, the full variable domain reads EAGVTQSPTHLIKTRGQQATLRCSPISGHTSVYWYQQALGLGLQFLLWYDEGEERNRGNFPPRFSGRQFPNYSSELNVNALELEDSALYLCASSSRRGVNTGELFFGEGSRLTVL.

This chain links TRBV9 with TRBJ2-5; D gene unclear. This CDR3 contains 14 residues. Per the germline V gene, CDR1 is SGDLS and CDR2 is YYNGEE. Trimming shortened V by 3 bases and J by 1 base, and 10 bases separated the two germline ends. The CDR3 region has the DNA TGTGCCAGCAGCGAAGGCGGATCCCAAGAGACCCAGTACTTC. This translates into CASSEGGSQETQYF.

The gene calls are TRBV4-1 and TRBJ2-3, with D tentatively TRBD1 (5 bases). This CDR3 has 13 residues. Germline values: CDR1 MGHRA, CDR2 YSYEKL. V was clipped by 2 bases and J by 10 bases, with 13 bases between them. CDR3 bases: TGCGCCAGCAGCCAACAGGGCTCATTGTCGCAGTATTTT. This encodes CASSQQGSLSQYF.

The CDR3 spells CAISESRVGYTF. CDR3 sequence (DNA): TGTGCCATCAGTGAGTCGCGGGTGGGCTACACCTTC. This chain uses TRBV10-3 with TRBJ1-2, with D unresolved. Trimming cost V 0 bases and J 8 bases, with 7 bases left between them. Germline V CDR1 and CDR2: ENHRY, SYGVKD. The CDR3 runs to 12 residues.

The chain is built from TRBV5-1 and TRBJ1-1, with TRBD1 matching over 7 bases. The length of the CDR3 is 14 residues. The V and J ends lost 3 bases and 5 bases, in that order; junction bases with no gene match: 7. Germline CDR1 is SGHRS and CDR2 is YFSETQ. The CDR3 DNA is TGCGCCAGCAGCTCGGAGACAGGGAGGACTGAAGCTTTCTTT. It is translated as CASSSETGRTEAFF.

The CDR3 DNA follows: TGTGCCAGCACCGTCCACAATGAGCAGTTCTTC. Encoded protein: CASTVHNEQFF. The chain uses TRBV2 and TRBJ2-1; no clear D gene. The CDR3 consists of 11 residues. CDR1 and CDR2 from the germline V gene are SNHLY and FYNNEI. Trimming pared 7 bases from V and 5 bases from J, leaving 6 bases between.

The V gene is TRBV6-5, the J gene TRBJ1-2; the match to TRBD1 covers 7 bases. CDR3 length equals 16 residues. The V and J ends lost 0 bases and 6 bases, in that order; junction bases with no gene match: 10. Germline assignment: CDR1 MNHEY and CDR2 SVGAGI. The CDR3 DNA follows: TGTGCCAGCAGTTACTCGACAGGACAGGCCCTTGATGGCTACACCTTC. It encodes CASSYSTGQALDGYTF.

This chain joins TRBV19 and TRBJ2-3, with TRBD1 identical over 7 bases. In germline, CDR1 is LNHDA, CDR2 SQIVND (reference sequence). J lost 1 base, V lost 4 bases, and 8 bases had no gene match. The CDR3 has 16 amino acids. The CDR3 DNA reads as TGTGCCAGTAGTACGACAGGGAGCGCCCGCACAGATACGCAGTATTTT. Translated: CASSTTGSARTDTQYF.

The CDR3 here is CASSRGQGNGYTF. The DNA of the CDR3 is TGTGCCAGCAGTAGGGGACAGGGAAATGGCTACACCTTC. The chain combines TRBV27 with TRBJ1-2; 9 nucleotides line up with TRBD1. V dropped 5 bases and J dropped 6; count of bases not matched to a gene: 4. CDR3 size: 13 residues. CDR1 and CDR2 from the germline V gene are MNHEY and SMNVEV (reference sequence).

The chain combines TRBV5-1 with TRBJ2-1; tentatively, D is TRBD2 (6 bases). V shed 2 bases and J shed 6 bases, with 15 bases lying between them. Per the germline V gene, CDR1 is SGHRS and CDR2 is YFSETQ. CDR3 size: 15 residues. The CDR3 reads CASSFPQGLRNEQFF. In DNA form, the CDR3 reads TGCGCCAGCAGCTTCCCCCAGGGACTGCGCAATGAGCAGTTCTTC.

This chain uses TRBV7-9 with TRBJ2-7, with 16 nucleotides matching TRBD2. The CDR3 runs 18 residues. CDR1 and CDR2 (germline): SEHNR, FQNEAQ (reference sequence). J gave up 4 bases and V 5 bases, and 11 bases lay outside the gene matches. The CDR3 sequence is CASSQPLGLAGGEYEQYF. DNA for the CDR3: TGTGCCAGCAGCCAACCTTTGGGACTAGCGGGAGGGGAATACGAGCAGTACTTC.

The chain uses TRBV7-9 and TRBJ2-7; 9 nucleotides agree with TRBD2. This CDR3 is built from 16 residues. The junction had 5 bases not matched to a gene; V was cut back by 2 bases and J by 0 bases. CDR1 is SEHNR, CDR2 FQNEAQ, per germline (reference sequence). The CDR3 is CASSLLASGVSYEQYF. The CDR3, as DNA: TGTGCCAGCAGCTTATTGGCTAGCGGGGTCTCCTACGAGCAGTACTTC. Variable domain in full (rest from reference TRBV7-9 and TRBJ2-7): DTGVSQNPRHKITKRGQNVTFRCDPISEHNRLYWYRQTLGQGPEFLTYFQNEAQLEKSRLLSDRFSAERPKGSFSTLEIQRTEQGDSAMYLCASSLLASGVSYEQYFGPGTRLTVT.

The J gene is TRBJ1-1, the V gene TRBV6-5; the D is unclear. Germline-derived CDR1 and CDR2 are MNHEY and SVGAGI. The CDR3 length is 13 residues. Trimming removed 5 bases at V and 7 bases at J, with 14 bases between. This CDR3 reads CASSGSGAYEAFF. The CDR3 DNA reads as TGTGCCAGCAGTGGTTCTGGAGCGTATGAAGCTTTCTTT.

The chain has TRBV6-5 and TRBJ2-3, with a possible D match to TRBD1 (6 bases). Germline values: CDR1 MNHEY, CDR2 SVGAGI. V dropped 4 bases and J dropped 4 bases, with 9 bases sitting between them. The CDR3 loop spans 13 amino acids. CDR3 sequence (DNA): TGTGCCAGCAGTTGGAAGGGGGCAGATACGCAGTATTTT. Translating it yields CASSWKGADTQYF.

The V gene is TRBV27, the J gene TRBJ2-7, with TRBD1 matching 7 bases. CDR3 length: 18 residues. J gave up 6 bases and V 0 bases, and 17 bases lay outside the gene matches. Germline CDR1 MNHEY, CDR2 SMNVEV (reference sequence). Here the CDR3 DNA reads TGTGCCAGCAGTTTATCGTGGTCACAGGGGTATTTATCGGGCGAGCAGTACTTC. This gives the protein CASSLSWSQGYLSGEQYF.

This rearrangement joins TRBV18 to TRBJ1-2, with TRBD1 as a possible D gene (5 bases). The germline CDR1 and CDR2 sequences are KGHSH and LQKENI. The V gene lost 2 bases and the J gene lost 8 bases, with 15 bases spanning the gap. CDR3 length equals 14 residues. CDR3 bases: TGTGCCAGCTCACCAAACCACTCAGGGCAGGGCTACACCTTC. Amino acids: CASSPNHSGQGYTF.

In DNA, the CDR3 is TGCGCCAGCAGCCACGGGACTAGCGGGACCACCGGGGAGCTGTTTTTT. Its translation is CASSHGTSGTTGELFF. V usage is TRBV5-1 and J usage is TRBJ2-2; TRBD2 aligns across 13 bases. The CDR3 sequence is 16 residues long. Germline V CDR1 and CDR2: SGHRS, YFSETQ. J lost 4 bases, V lost 4 bases, and 4 bases had no gene match.

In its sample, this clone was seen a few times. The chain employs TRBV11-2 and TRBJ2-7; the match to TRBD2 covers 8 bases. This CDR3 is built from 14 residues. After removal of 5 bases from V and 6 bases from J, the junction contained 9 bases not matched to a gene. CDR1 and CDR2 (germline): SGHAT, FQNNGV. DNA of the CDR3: TGTGCCAGCAGCGAATCCGGGACTAGTCTCGAGCAGTACTTC. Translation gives CASSESGTSLEQYF.